This T cell receptor (beta chain) was identified during a study of T cells expressing NK-cell markers. The overall study: From sorted CD3+CD56+NKG2C+, CD3+CD56+NKG2C- and CD3+CD56-NKG2C+ T cells came the TCR beta repertoires.

General observations from the study: The study did not resolve the HCMV specificity of expanded NKG2C+ T cell clones. Dominant NKG2C+ clonotype frequencies of about 1.0-8% of CD8+ T cells were measured in over 5 donors. Similarly, these clonotypes led the CD3+CD56-NKG2C+ fraction as well in four donors.

The germline CDR1 and CDR2 sequences are SGHTA and FQGNSA. The length of the CDR3 is 16 residues. For this clonotype: Its cognate antigen is unknown.

TCRdb re-called the 5' RACE reads and catalogs CDR3 proteins one per entry, DNA excluded. The ten most abundant clones cover 3.5% to 4.5% of a sample with around 550,000 distinct CDR3 sequences. This sequence originates from a man between 18 and 29 years old in good health. The chain recombines TRBV7-2 with TRBJ2-3; TCRdb's D call of TRBD2 is untestable without DNA. Sequencing was performed on blood T cells: a sorted CD56 or NKG2C T cell subset, CD4+ or CD8+ T cells, or bulk PBMC T cells (not recorded which). The CDR3 reads CASSLAGAGGPSSQYF.